This T cell receptor beta chain is drawn from a study of T-cell memory formation after mild COVID-19. Study as a whole: Clusters were largely donor specific.

After removal of 2 bases from V and 0 bases from J, the junction contained 11 bases not matched to a gene. The CDR3 is made up of 18 amino acids. Germline V CDR1 and CDR2: LGHNA, YSLEER. Via MiXCR, TCRdb re-called the 5' RACE reads, giving one row per CDR3 protein. Counted here are some 320,000 distinct CDR3 sequences, 14% occurring once; the ten biggest clones make up roughly a fifth. The sequence was collected from a young man who had mild COVID-19 (a few samples of this study predate the infection). Cell type and time point are not known. Sequenced: PBMCs or a T cell subset sorted from them (not recorded which). The gene calls are TRBV4-3 and TRBJ2-3, with 7 bases lining up with TRBD1. As DNA, the CDR3 is TGCGCCAGCAGCCAACACGTAAACAGGGGCCTTAGCACAGATACGCAGTATTTT. Amino acids: CASSQHVNRGLSTDTQYF.